A single sample is the source of the 22 T cell receptor beta chains below, sequenced in a study of T cell changes during pregnancy in multiple sclerosis (dated by TCRdb to between 2019 and 2020). Libraries came from the immunoSEQ multiplex PCR assay. Sourced from immuneACCESS, this table was stored by TCRdb with only in-frame sequences that have V and J called. A share of the clones is absent; for the studies checked, an unresolved V gene accounts for under half, and the remainder has no known explanation. This sample has approximately 60,000 clones in its table, and around 94% of those were observed once. Approximately 3.7% of the sample is taken by the ten largest. The sequencing here drew on CD8+ T cells from peripheral blood mononuclear cells, taken in the third trimester of pregnancy. The receptors derive from a female donor with multiple sclerosis, enrolled in a pregnancy study.

This rearrangement joins TRBV19 to TRBJ1-2; TRBD1 is a possible D gene (6 bases). With 5 bases removed from V and 4 bases from J, the gap between germline ends came to 11 bases. Germline V gene data show CDR1 as LNHDA and CDR2 as SQIVND (reference sequence). The CDR3 length is 13 residues. The CDR3 sequence is CASSPGTPYGYTF. In nucleotides, the CDR3 is TGTGCCAGTAGTCCAGGGACACCCTATGGCTACACCTTC.

This rearrangement joins TRBV7-9 to TRBJ2-1, with 10 positions matching TRBD2. The CDR3 contains 18 residues. Germline CDR1 reads SEHNR; CDR2 reads FQNEAQ (reference sequence). Losses at the gene ends were 1 base for V and 5 bases for J; bases not matched to a gene: 11. In nucleotides, the CDR3 is TGTGCCAGCAGCTTAGTGGGACGACTAGCGGGCTGGGACAATGAGCAGTTCTTC. Protein product: CASSLVGRLAGWDNEQFF. The whole variable domain, remainder taken from reference TRBV7-9 and TRBJ2-1, is DTGVSQNPRHKITKRGQNVTFRCDPISEHNRLYWYRQTLGQGPEFLTYFQNEAQLEKSRLLSDRFSAERPKGSFSTLEIQRTEQGDSAMYLCASSLVGRLAGWDNEQFFGPGTRLTVL.

The chain is built from TRBV6-5 and TRBJ1-1; D uncertain. CDR3 size: 12 residues. V dropped 5 bases and J dropped 8 bases, with 12 bases sitting between them. Germline CDR1 reads MNHEY; CDR2 reads SVGAGI. The CDR3 loop reads CASSAITHEAFF. CDR3 bases: TGTGCCAGCAGTGCCATTACTCACGAAGCTTTCTTT.

The rearrangement links TRBV7-3 to TRBJ2-3, with 9 nucleotides matching TRBD2. Germline V gene sequence: CDR1 SGHTA, CDR2 FQGTGA. The CDR3 extends over 16 amino acids. V was clipped by 0 bases and J by 4 bases; unmatched bases: 5. This CDR3 reads CASSLTGGRGADTQYF. The CDR3 DNA follows: TGTGCCAGCAGCTTAACTGGCGGGAGGGGCGCAGATACGCAGTATTTT.

The chain is built from TRBV30 and TRBJ2-7; TRBD2 agrees at 12 bases. J was trimmed by 6 bases and V by 3 bases; bases with no gene match: 6. Germline lookup yields CDR1 GTSNPN and CDR2 SVGIG (reference sequence). The CDR3 spans 14 residues. CDR3 nucleotide sequence: TGTGCCTGGAGGGCTAGCGGGAGGGCCGTCGAGCAGTACTTC. Amino acids: CAWRASGRAVEQYF.

The J gene is TRBJ2-1, the V gene TRBV4-1, with TRBD2 matching 8 bases. Germline lookup yields CDR1 MGHRA and CDR2 YSYEKL. J lost 4 bases, V lost 0 bases, and 5 bases had no gene match. The CDR3 contains 16 residues. The CDR3 region is CASSQDRTSLYNEQFF. Here the CDR3 DNA reads TGCGCCAGCAGCCAAGATCGGACTAGCTTATACAATGAGCAGTTCTTC.

The chain carries TRBV6-5 and TRBJ2-2; possibly TRBD1 for D (5 bases). Deletions cut 8 bases from V and 2 bases from J, with 15 bases between. Germline values: CDR1 MNHEY, CDR2 SVGAGI. The CDR3 runs to 15 residues. CDR3 nucleotide sequence: TGTGCCAGCCTGAAAGGGGTGGTAAACACCGGGGAGCTGTTTTTT. This gives the protein CASLKGVVNTGELFF.

This clone was recorded once. The DNA of the CDR3 is TGTGCCAGCAGCGCAGGGTCCCCCAATTGGCCCCAGCATTTT. It encodes CASSAGSPNWPQHF. V is TRBV7-9 and J is TRBJ1-5, with a tentative D call TRBD1 (5 bases). The CDR3 extends over 14 amino acids. Trimming stripped 5 bases from V and 9 bases from J, with 17 bases between. The germline CDR1 and CDR2 sequences are SEHNR and FQNEAQ (reference sequence). The full variable domain, in which reference TRBV7-9 and TRBJ1-5 provide the parts outside the CDR3, is DTGVSQNPRHKITKRGQNVTFRCDPISEHNRLYWYRQTLGQGPEFLTYFQNEAQLEKSRLLSDRFSAERPKGSFSTLEIQRTEQGDSAMYLCASSAGSPNWPQHFGDGTRLSIL.

This chain links TRBV5-1 with TRBJ2-2, with 9 bases lining up with TRBD1. Germline CDR1 SGHRS, CDR2 YFSETQ. The CDR3 has 16 residues. V shed 2 bases, J shed 6 bases, and the junction held 8 bases outside the gene matches. The CDR3 is CASSFWTGEGSGELFF. The CDR3 DNA is TGCGCCAGCAGCTTTTGGACAGGGGAAGGGTCCGGGGAGCTGTTTTTT.

The chain couples TRBV4-3 to TRBJ2-2, with 9 bases identical to TRBD1. Trimming cost V 8 bases and J 3 bases; bases outside gene matches: 10. Germline V lookup: CDR1 LGHNA, CDR2 YSLEER. This CDR3 region has 16 residues. In DNA, the CDR3 is TGCGCCAGCTCCGCCGGGACAGGGATAGACACCGGGGAGCTGTTTTTT. It yields the protein CASSAGTGIDTGELFF.

The chain joins TRBV5-6 to TRBJ1-2, with TRBD1 matching over 7 bases. There are 15 residues in the CDR3. Germline V gene sequence: CDR1 SGHDT, CDR2 YYEEEE. V was pared by 2 bases and J by 8 bases, with 12 bases of the junction left unmatched. The CDR3 DNA sequence: TGTGCCAGCAGCTTTGAGACAGGGAGGAGTGGCGGCTACACCTTC. Amino acid sequence: CASSFETGRSGGYTF.

The chain joins TRBV6-4 to TRBJ2-2; 10 nucleotides match TRBD1. The length of the CDR3 is 15 residues. With 3 bases clipped from V and 2 bases from J, the junction kept 0 bases outside the gene matches. From germline, CDR1 is MRHNA and CDR2 SNTAGT. The CDR3 nucleotides are TGTGCCAGCAGTGAGACAGGGGGCAACACCGGGGAGCTGTTTTTT. Its protein product is CASSETGGNTGELFF.

V is TRBV29-1 and J is TRBJ2-7, with 10 bases that match TRBD1. The germline gives CDR1 SQVTM, CDR2 ANQGSEA. J gave up 5 bases and V 7 bases, and 8 bases lay outside the gene matches. The CDR3 consists of 13 residues. The CDR3 sequence is CSALLTGGHEQYF. The CDR3 coding sequence is TGCAGCGCCCTTTTGACAGGGGGCCACGAGCAGTACTTC.

This clone appeared a single time. V is TRBV7-6 and J is TRBJ1-5; D is perhaps TRBD1 (6 bases). CDR1 SGHVS and CDR2 FNYEAQ come from the germline V gene. Trimming removed 5 bases from V and 2 bases from J, with 13 bases in between. This CDR3 spans 15 amino acids. The CDR3 loop is CASSAQGMGNQPQHF. The DNA of the CDR3 is TGTGCCAGCAGCGCACAGGGAATGGGCAATCAGCCCCAGCATTTT.

The chain employs TRBV27 and TRBJ1-4; no clear D. Trimming left V 2 bases short and J 3 bases short, with 13 bases between. The CDR3 is made up of 16 amino acids. Germline assignment: CDR1 MNHEY and CDR2 SMNVEV (reference sequence). The chain's CDR3 is CASSLTPRGSNEKLFF. The CDR3 DNA follows: TGTGCCAGCAGTTTAACCCCTCGAGGATCTAATGAAAAACTGTTTTTT. The full variable domain, its missing parts supplied by reference TRBV27 and TRBJ1-4, is EAQVTQNPRYLITVTGKKLTVTCSQNMNHEYMSWYRQDPGLGLRQIYYSMNVEVTDKGDVPEGYKVSRKEKRNFPLILESPSPNQTSLYFCASSLTPRGSNEKLFFGSGTQLSVL.

The rearrangement uses TRBV6-1 and TRBJ1-4, with D possibly TRBD1 on 5 matching bases. The CDR3 covers 14 residues. Germline V gives CDR1 MNHNS, CDR2 SASEGT. V was trimmed by 1 base and J by 8 bases, leaving 11 bases between them. The CDR3 region is CASSEGRDGEKLFF. CDR3 nucleotide sequence: TGTGCCAGCAGTGAAGGGCGGGACGGGGAAAAACTGTTTTTT.

The V gene is TRBV27, the J gene TRBJ1-1; 9 bases align to TRBD1. The CDR3 spans 15 residues. V gave up 5 bases and J gave up 7 bases; unmatched junction bases: 11. The germline V gene has CDR1 MNHEY and CDR2 SMNVEV (reference sequence). The CDR3 here is CASSLMTGGRNEAFF. The CDR3 nucleotides are TGTGCCAGCAGTCTAATGACAGGGGGAAGGAATGAAGCTTTCTTT.

The chain has TRBV5-4 and TRBJ2-7; tentatively, D is TRBD1 (5 bases). The length of the CDR3 is 14 residues. CDR1 and CDR2 (germline): SGHNT, YYREEE (reference sequence). Trimming pared 3 bases from V and 3 bases from J, leaving 13 bases between. CDR3 in amino acids: CASSSGGADYEQYF. CDR3 DNA: TGTGCCAGCAGCTCCGGTGGGGCGGACTACGAGCAGTACTTC. Full variable domain (remainder filled in from reference TRBV5-4 and TRBJ2-7): ETGVTQSPTHLIKTRGQQVTLRCSSQSGHNTVSWYQQALGQGPQFIFQYYREEENGRGNFPPRFSGLQFPNYSSELNVNALELDDSALYLCASSSGGADYEQYFGPGTRLTVT.

The CDR3, as DNA: TGTGCCAGCAGCTTCGGGGGGCGGGGCGCAGGGGAGACCCAGTACTTC. This codes for CASSFGGRGAGETQYF. This chain links TRBV13 with TRBJ2-5; D possibly corresponds to TRBD2 (7 bases). Germline V lookup: CDR1 PRHDT, CDR2 FYEKMQ (reference sequence). The CDR3 has 16 residues. V was shortened by 3 bases and J by 5 bases, with 19 bases between the two germline ends.

The rearrangement uses TRBV27 and TRBJ2-2; 10 nucleotides match TRBD2. The CDR3 totals 17 residues. From germline, CDR1 is MNHEY and CDR2 SMNVEV (reference sequence). The trim removed 2 bases at V and 0 bases at J, leaving 3 bases unmatched. The CDR3 DNA reads TGTGCCAGCAGTTTAAGGCTAGCGGGGGCGAACACCGGGGAGCTGTTTTTT. Amino acid sequence: CASSLRLAGANTGELFF.

The chain is built from TRBV6-4 and TRBJ1-5; 8 bases line up with TRBD1. The CDR3 has 17 residues. Germline V CDR1 and CDR2: MRHNA, SNTAGT. V dropped 6 bases and J dropped 4; count of bases not matched to a gene: 14. The CDR3 DNA sequence: TGTGCCAGCAGGAATAGACAGGGGCGCCGAATGAATCAGCCCCAGCATTTT. It yields the protein CASRNRQGRRMNQPQHF.

The V and J genes are TRBV27 and TRBJ1-5, with D possibly being TRBD1 (6 bases). V was pared by 2 bases and J by 6 bases, with 11 bases between. Germline V lookup: CDR1 MNHEY, CDR2 SMNVEV (reference sequence). This CDR3 comprises 14 residues. The CDR3 bases are TGTGCCAGCAGTTTAGTCACAGGGAGTCAGCCCCAGCATTTT. Translation: CASSLVTGSQPQHF.